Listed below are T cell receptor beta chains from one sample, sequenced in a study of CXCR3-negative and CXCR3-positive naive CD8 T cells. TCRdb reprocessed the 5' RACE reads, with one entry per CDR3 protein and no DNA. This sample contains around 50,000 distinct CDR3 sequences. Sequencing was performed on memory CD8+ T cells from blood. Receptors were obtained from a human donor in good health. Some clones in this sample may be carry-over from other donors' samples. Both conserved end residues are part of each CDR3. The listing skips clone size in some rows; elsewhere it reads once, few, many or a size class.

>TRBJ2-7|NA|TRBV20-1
CSASPGTPLYEQYF
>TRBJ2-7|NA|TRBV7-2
CASSWTGVHSYEQYF
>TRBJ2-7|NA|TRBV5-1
CASATGQGYEQYF
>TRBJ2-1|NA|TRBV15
CATSRPEGTSGADEQFF
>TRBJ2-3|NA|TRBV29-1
CSVERGDHTDTQYF
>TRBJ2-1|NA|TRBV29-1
CSVYPGTSGSDEQFF
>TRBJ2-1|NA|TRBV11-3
CASSSTSPSGSSYNEQFF
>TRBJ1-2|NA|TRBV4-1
CASSPPGDGYTF
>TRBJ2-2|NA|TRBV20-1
CSARRVEAGELFF
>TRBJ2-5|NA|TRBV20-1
CSARKLGRTGSQETQYF
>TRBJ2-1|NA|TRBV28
CASSSQGQGWNEQFF
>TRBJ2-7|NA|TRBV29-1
CSVGQNSYEQYF
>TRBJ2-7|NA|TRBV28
CASSLAGLYEQYF
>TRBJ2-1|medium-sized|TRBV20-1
CSASSGSYNEQFF
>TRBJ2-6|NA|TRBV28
CASSPYSEGYSGANVLTF
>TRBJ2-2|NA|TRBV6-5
CASSYSLSTGELFF
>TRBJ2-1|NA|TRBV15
CATSPRPRQGAGEQFF
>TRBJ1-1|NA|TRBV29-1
CSADRGPTEAFF
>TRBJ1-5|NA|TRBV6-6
CASSYGIYSNQPQHF
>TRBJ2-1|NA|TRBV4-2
CASSQGDSSDEQFF
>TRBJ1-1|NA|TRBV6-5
CASSPDEYRGTEAFF
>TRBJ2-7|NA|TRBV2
CASRGASGGSYEQYF
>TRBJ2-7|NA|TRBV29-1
CSVEDAQDPYEQYF
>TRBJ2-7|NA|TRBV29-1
CSVEEGGDEQYF
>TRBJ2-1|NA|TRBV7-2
CASSTYPRGLVNEQFF
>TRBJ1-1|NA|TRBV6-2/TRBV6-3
CASSKSGGVFEAFF
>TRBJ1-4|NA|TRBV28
CASNPAGQVYEKLFF
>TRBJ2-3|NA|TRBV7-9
CASRPGGNADTQYF
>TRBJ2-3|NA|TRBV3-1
CASSQAGGVDTQYF
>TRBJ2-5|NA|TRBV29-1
CSVDGNPGQMREETQYF
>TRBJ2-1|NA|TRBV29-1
CSSLGDYGGAGNEQFF
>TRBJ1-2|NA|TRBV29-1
CSVGDRGNGYTF
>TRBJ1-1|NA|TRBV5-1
CASSGGNTEAFF
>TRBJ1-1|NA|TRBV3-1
CASSQVIGGANTEAFF
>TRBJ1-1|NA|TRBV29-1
CSAKTVTMNTEAFF
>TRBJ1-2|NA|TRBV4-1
CASSQAPGADGYTF
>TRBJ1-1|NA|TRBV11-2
CASSSARGEGNTEAFF
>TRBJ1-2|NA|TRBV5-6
CASSSDQGVGYGYTF
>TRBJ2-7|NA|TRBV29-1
CSAGTGGYEQYF
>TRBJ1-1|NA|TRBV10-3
CAIRQGWNTEAFF
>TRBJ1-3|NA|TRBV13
CASSAFYSSIYF
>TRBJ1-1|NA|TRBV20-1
CSARGGTGVNTEAFF
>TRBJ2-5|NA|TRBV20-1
CSATSWGTDQETQYF
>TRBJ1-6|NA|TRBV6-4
CASGQGDNSPLHF
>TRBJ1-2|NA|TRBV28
CASSHGTVNYYGYTF
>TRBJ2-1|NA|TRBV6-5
CASSYGDGEQFF